Listed below are T cell receptor beta chains from one sample, sequenced in a study of cytomegalovirus exposure and HLA in healthy donors. Repertoires were generated with immunoSEQ multiplex PCR, while TCRdb's copy carries only in-frame clones and drops some. Here the sample spans 75,000 to 95,000 clones, roughly 78% being singletons. Sequencing was done on a sample of PBMCs. These receptors were obtained from a woman aged 35 to 49 in good health and CMV-seropositive. The CDR3 runs from the conserved cysteine through the conserved F or W. The D gene is left open where the match is weak. Rows may omit the clone size; those that give it use once, few, many or a size class.

V gene	J gene	clone size	D gene	CDR3 protein	CDR3 DNA
TRBV6-5	TRBJ1-3	NA	NA	CASIAQGSGNTIYF	TGTGCCAGCATCGCCCAGGGTTCTGGAAACACCATATATTTT
TRBV27	TRBJ1-5	NA	NA	CASSLWGGQPQHF	TGTGCCAGCAGTTTATGGGGGGGCCAGCCCCAGCATTTT
TRBV11-2	TRBJ2-1	NA	TRBD1	CASPPGQDDNEQFF	TGTGCCAGTCCCCCGGGACAGGATGACAATGAGCAGTTCTTC
TRBV15	TRBJ2-3	NA	TRBD1	CATSTLWTGKRTDTQYF	TGTGCCACCAGCACCCTATGGACAGGGAAGAGAACAGATACGCAGTATTTT
TRBV27	TRBJ2-7	NA	TRBD1	CASSSRDSYEQYF	TGTGCCAGCAGTTCCCGGGACAGCTACGAGCAGTACTTC
TRBV11-3	TRBJ1-2	NA	NA	CASSLGDGGDYGYTF	TGTGCCAGCAGCTTAGGAGATGGGGGCGACTATGGCTACACCTTC
TRBV11-3	TRBJ2-5	NA	TRBD1	CASSPRDRPQETQYF	TGTGCCAGCAGTCCCAGGGACAGGCCTCAAGAGACCCAGTACTTC
TRBV18	TRBJ2-2	NA	TRBD1	CASSPLGQGAPGELFF	TGTGCCAGCTCACCCCTAGGACAGGGGGCGCCCGGGGAGCTGTTTTTT
TRBV27	TRBJ1-5	NA	NA	CASSLYPKQVGSNQPQHF	TGTGCCAGCAGTTTATACCCCAAGCAGGTTGGTAGCAATCAGCCCCAGCATTTT
TRBV5-4	TRBJ2-1	NA	TRBD2	CASSLFWASGRSSSYNEQFF	TGTGCCAGCAGCTTATTTTGGGCTAGCGGGAGGTCGAGCTCCTACAATGAGCAGTTCTTC
TRBV7-9	TRBJ2-3	NA	NA	CASSLITVTSTDTQYF	TGTGCCAGCAGCTTAATAACAGTCACTAGCACAGATACGCAGTATTTT
TRBV4-2	TRBJ2-1	NA	TRBD1	CASSRDRGPYNEQFF	TGTGCCAGCAGCCGGGACAGGGGTCCCTACAATGAGCAGTTCTTC
TRBV12-5	TRBJ1-1	few	TRBD1	CASGPGQGNTEAFF	TGTGCTAGTGGTCCTGGACAGGGGAACACTGAAGCTTTCTTT
TRBV6-6	TRBJ2-7	NA	NA	CASSPPAGTPLYEQYF	TGTGCCAGCAGTCCCCCCGCGGGGACCCCTTTGTACGAGCAGTACTTC
TRBV28	TRBJ1-2	NA	NA	CASSTGSDGYTF	TGTGCCAGCAGTACAGGGTCCGACGGCTACACCTTC
TRBV11-3	TRBJ2-2	NA	NA	CASSEGGEWSGELFF	TGTGCCAGCAGCGAGGGTGGGGAATGGAGCGGGGAGCTGTTTTTT
TRBV5-5	TRBJ2-7	NA	NA	CASRSLGGIYEQYF	TGTGCCAGCAGGAGTTTAGGGGGAATCTACGAGCAGTACTTC
TRBV30	TRBJ2-3	NA	TRBD2	CAWSGDTSGRAQSTQYF	TGTGCCTGGAGTGGTGACACTAGCGGGAGGGCCCAGAGTACGCAGTATTTT
TRBV19	TRBJ2-5	NA	NA	CASSTHGGRETQYF	TGTGCCAGTAGTACCCACGGTGGCAGGGAGACCCAGTACTTC
TRBV27	TRBJ2-1	once	NA	CASSSGTRGNEQFF	TGTGCCAGCAGTTCCGGGACTCGAGGCAATGAGCAGTTCTTC
TRBV4-1	TRBJ1-5	NA	NA	CASSQGPQSDQPQHF	TGCGCCAGCAGCCAAGGTCCCCAGTCCGATCAGCCCCAGCATTTT
TRBV4-2	TRBJ2-7	NA	NA	CASSQARGSFEQYF	TGTGCCAGCAGCCAAGCACGGGGTTCATTCGAGCAGTACTTC
TRBV28	TRBJ2-1	NA	NA	CASSSRSPYNEQFF	TGTGCCAGCAGTTCTAGGTCCCCCTACAATGAGCAGTTCTTC
TRBV2	TRBJ1-1	NA	NA	CASMGSRPEAFF	TGTGCCAGCATGGGCAGCAGACCTGAAGCTTTCTTT
TRBV5-1	TRBJ2-5	NA	NA	CASSPGRVGETQYF	TGCGCCAGCAGCCCTGGGCGAGTAGGAGAGACCCAGTACTTC
TRBV11-2	TRBJ1-2	NA	NA	CASSQATWYGYTF	TGTGCCAGCAGCCAAGCCACTTGGTATGGCTACACCTTC
TRBV10-3	TRBJ2-6	NA	NA	CAISHDTSGANVLTF	TGTGCCATCAGCCACGACACCTCTGGGGCCAACGTCCTGACTTTC
TRBV5-4	TRBJ1-2	NA	NA	CASSSAGRSDYGYTF	TGTGCCAGCAGCTCCGCCGGGAGGTCTGACTATGGCTACACCTTC
TRBV4-3	TRBJ2-1	NA	NA	CASSRLNGNEQFF	TGCGCCAGCAGCCGACTGAACGGCAATGAGCAGTTCTTC
TRBV4-2	TRBJ2-7	NA	TRBD2	CASSQGGTSGYEQYF	TGTGCCAGCAGCCAAGGAGGGACTAGCGGGTACGAGCAGTACTTC
TRBV19	TRBJ2-5	NA	NA	CASSKVGEETQYF	TGTGCCAGTAGTAAGGTGGGAGAAGAGACCCAGTACTTC
TRBV7-2	TRBJ2-7	NA	TRBD2	CASSLGTSGSGEQYF	TGTGCCAGCAGCTTAGGGACTAGCGGGAGTGGGGAGCAGTACTTC